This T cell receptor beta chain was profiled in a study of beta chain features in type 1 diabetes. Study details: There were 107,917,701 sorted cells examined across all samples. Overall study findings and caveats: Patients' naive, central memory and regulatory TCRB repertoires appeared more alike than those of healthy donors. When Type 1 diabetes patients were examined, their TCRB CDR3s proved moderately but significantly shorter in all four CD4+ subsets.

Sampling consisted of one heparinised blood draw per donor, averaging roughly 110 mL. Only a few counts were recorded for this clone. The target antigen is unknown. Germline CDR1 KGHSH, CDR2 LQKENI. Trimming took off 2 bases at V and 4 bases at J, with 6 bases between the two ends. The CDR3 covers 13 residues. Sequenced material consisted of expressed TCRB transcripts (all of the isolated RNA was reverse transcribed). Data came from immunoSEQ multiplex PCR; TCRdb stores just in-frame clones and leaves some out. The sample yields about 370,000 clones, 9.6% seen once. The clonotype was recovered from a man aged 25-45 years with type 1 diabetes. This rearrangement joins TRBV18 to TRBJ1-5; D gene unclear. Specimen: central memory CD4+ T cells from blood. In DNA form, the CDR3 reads TGTGCCAGCTCACCAGACATGAATCAGCCCCAGCATTTT. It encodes CASSPDMNQPQHF.